This T cell receptor (beta chain) stems from a study of shared clonotypes between healthy human individuals. General study results and limits: Some naive CD4 clonotypes, roughly 4.5%, turned up in common across a handful of donors. The generation probabilities recorded for non-shared clonotypes fell below those of clonotypes shared by all four donors. Sample collection involved blood only; tissue repertoires are likely different.

The repertoire was sequenced with immunoSEQ multiplex PCR; TCRdb's copy has only in-frame clones and lacks some. This sample has roughly 2.2 million clones; more than 85% occur once, and the top ten carry around 0.4%. About this clone: The target antigen is unknown.

Germline V gene data show CDR1 as LNHDA and CDR2 as SQIVND (reference sequence). The V segment lost 4 bases and the J segment 2 bases; nucleotides outside the gene matches: 2. The CDR3 runs to 14 residues. The TCR was taken from a young man in good health. Some clones in this sample may be carry-over from other donors' samples. V usage is TRBV19 and J usage is TRBJ2-3; 8 bases line up with TRBD2. Sequencing was carried out using naive CD4+ T cells from PBMCs. Subset defined: CD45RA+ positively selected. CDR3 bases: TGTGCCAGTAGTACGGGACTAGTCACAGATACGCAGTATTTT. It codes for CASSTGLVTDTQYF. Complete variable domain (other parts from reference TRBV19 and TRBJ2-3): DGGITQSPKYLFRKEGQNVTLSCEQNLNHDAMYWYRQDPGQGLRLIYYSQIVNDFQKGDIAEGYSVSREKKESFPLTVTSAQKNPTAFYLCASSTGLVTDTQYFGPGTRLTVL.